These 3 T cell receptor beta chains were all obtained from the same sample, sequenced in a study of blood T cell repertoires in COVID-19. The data were produced by immunoSEQ multiplex PCR, yet TCRdb's version contains in-frame clones alone and is incomplete. The table includes about 310,000 clones, approximately 87% detected once. Sequencing input: peripheral blood. These receptors were obtained from a woman aged 45-65 years who had recovered from COVID-19.

The rearrangement uses TRBV27 and TRBJ2-7; D possibly corresponds to TRBD1 (5 bases). The CDR3 sequence is 16 residues long. Trimming took off 0 bases at V and 3 bases at J, with 15 bases between the two ends. The germline CDR1 and CDR2 sequences are MNHEY and SMNVEV (reference sequence). CDR3 bases: TGTGCCAGCAGTTTATCGATAAGGGGATGGGGCTACGAGCAGTACTTC. It translates to CASSLSIRGWGYEQYF.

The chain uses TRBV7-6 and TRBJ2-1; maybe TRBD1 (6 bases). V dropped 6 bases and J dropped 8 bases, with 20 bases sitting between them. Looked up from germline, CDR1 is SGHVS and CDR2 is FNYEAQ. CDR3 length: 15 residues. CDR3 nucleotide sequence: TGTGCCAGCAGTCCACAGGGCACGATCCCCCATGAGCAGTTCTTC. It translates to CASSPQGTIPHEQFF. Combining the CDR3 with reference TRBV7-6 and TRBJ2-1 gives the whole variable domain GAGVSQSPRYKVTKRGQDVALRCDPISGHVSLYWYRQALGQGPEFLTYFNYEAQQDKSGLPNDRFSAERPEGSISTLTIQRTEQRDSAMYRCASSPQGTIPHEQFFGPGTRLTVL.

The V gene is TRBV19, the J gene TRBJ2-1; 8 bases fit TRBD2. From germline, CDR1 is LNHDA and CDR2 SQIVND (reference sequence). V lost 3 bases to trimming and J lost 7 bases; unmatched junction nucleotides: 8. The CDR3 sequence is 15 residues long. This chain's CDR3 is CASSIWGVAGNEQFF. The CDR3 coding sequence is TGTGCCAGTAGTATTTGGGGCGTAGCGGGGAATGAGCAGTTCTTC.